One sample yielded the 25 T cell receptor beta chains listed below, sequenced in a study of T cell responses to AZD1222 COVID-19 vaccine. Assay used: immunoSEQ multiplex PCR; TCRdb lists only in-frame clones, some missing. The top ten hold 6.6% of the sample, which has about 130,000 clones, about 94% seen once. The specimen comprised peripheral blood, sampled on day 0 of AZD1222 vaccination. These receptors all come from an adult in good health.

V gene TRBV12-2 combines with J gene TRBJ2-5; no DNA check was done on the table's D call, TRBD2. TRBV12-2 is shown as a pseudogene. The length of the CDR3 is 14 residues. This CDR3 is CASRPTPRHETQYF. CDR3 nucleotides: TGTGCAAGTCGCCCGACTCCGAGGCACGAGACCCAGTACTTC.

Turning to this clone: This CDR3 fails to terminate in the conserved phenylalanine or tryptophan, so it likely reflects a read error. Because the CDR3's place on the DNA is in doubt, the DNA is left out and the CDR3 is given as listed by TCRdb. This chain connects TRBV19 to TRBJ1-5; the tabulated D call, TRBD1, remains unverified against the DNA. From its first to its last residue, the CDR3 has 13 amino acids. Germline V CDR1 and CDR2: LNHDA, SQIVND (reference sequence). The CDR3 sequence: CASSIGIGTGVFA.

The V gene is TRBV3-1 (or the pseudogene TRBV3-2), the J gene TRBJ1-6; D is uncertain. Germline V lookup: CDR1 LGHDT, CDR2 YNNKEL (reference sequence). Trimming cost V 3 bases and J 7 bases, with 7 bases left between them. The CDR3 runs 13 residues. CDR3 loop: CASSQGGNSPLHF. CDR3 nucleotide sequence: TGTGCCAGCAGCCAGGGAGGGAATTCACCCCTCCACTTT.

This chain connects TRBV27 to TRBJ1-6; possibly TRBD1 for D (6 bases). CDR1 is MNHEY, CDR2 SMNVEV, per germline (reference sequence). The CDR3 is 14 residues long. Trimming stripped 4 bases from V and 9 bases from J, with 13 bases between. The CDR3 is CASSSPLQGSPLHF. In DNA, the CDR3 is TGTGCCAGCAGTTCCCCACTACAGGGTTCACCCCTCCACTTT.

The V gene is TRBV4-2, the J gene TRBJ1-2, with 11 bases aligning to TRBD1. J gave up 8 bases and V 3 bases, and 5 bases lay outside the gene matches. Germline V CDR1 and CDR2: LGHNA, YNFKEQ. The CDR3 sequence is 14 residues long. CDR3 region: CASSQGQGGRGYTF. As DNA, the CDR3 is TGTGCCAGCAGCCAGGGACAGGGGGGTCGAGGCTACACCTTC.

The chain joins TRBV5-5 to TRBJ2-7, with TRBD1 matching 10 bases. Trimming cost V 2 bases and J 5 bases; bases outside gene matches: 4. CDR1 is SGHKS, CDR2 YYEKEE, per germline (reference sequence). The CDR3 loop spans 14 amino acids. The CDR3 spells CASSFRQGANEQYF. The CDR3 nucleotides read TGTGCCAGCAGCTTTCGACAGGGGGCAAACGAGCAGTACTTC.

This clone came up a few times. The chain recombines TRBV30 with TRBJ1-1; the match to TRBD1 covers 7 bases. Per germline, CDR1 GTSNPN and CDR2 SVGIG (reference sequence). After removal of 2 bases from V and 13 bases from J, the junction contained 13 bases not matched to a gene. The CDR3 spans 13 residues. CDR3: CAWSPGGGRKGFF. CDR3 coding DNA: TGTGCCTGGAGTCCAGGGGGGGGTAGGAAGGGTTTCTTT.

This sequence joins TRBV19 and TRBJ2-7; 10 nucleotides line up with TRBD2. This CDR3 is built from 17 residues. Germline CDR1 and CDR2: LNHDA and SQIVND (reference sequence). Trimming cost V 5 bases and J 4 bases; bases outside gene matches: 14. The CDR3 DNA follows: TGTGCCAGTAGTCCCGGTCCCACTCTAGCGGGAGCTTACGAGCAGTACTTC. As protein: CASSPGPTLAGAYEQYF.

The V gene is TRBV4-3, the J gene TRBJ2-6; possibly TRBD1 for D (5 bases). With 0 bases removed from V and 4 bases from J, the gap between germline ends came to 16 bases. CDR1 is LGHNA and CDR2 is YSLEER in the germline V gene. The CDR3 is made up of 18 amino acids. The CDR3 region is CASSQDVGVHGGANVLTF. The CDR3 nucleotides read TGCGCCAGCAGCCAAGATGTAGGGGTGCATGGAGGGGCCAACGTCCTGACTTTC.

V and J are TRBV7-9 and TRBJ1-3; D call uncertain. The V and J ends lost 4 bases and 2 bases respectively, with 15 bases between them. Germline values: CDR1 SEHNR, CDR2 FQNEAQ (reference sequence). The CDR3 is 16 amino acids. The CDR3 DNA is TGTGCCAGCAGCTCTCCCCATCGCTTGACTGGAAACACCATATATTTT. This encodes CASSSPHRLTGNTIYF.

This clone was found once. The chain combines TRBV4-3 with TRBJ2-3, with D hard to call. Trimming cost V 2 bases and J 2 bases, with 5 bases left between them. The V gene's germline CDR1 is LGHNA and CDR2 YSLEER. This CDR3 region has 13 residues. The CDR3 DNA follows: TGCGCCAGCAGCCAAACTAACACAGATACGCAGTATTTT. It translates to CASSQTNTDTQYF.

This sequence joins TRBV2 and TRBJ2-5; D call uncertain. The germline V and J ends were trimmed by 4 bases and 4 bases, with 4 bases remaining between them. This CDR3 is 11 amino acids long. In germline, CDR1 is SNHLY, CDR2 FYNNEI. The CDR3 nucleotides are TGTGCCAGCAGTGGAGGAGAGACCCAGTACTTC. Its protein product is CASSGGETQYF.

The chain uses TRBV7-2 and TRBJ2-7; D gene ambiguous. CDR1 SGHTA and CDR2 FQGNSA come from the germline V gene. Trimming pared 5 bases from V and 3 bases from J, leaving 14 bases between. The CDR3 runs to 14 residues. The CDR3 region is CASSRIRLIYEQYF. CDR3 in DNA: TGTGCCAGCAGCAGGATACGACTGATCTACGAGCAGTACTTC.

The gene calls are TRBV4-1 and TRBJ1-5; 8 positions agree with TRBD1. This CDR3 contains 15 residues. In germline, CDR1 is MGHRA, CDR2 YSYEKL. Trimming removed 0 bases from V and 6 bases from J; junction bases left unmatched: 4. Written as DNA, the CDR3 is TGCGCCAGCAGCCAAGATTATCAGGGGGCTCAGCCCCAGCATTTT. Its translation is CASSQDYQGAQPQHF.

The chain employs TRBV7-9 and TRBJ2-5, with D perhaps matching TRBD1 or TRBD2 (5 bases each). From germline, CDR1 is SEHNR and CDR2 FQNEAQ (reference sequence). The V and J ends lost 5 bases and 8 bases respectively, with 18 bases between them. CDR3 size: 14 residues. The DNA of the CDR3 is TGTGCCAGCAGCCGATCCGGGACCGTGGGCACCCAGTACTTC. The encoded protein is CASSRSGTVGTQYF.

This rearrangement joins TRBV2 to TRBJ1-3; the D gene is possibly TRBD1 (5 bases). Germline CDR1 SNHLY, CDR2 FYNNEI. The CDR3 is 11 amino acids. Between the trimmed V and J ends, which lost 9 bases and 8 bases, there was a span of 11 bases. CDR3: CARGVGDTIYF. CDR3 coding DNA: TGTGCCAGAGGGGTGGGTGACACCATATATTTT.

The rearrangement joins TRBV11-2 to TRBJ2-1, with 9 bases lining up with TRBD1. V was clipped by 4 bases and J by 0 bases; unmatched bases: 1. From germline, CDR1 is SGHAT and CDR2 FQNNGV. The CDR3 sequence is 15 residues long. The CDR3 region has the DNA TGTGCCAGCAGCTCGACAGGGGGCTCCTACAATGAGCAGTTCTTC. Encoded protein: CASSSTGGSYNEQFF.

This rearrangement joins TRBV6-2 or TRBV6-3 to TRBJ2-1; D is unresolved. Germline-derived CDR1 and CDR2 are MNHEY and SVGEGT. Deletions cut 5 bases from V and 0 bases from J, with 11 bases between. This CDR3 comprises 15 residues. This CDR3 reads CASSKPGGSYNEQFF. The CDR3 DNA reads TGTGCCAGCAGTAAACCCGGCGGCTCCTACAATGAGCAGTTCTTC.

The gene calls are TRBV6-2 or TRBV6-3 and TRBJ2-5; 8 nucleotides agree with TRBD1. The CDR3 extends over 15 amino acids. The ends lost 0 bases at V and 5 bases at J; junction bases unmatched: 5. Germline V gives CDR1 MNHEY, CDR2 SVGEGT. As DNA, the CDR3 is TGTGCCAGCAGTTACTCCGGACAGGGATTGGAGACCCAGTACTTC. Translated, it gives CASSYSGQGLETQYF.

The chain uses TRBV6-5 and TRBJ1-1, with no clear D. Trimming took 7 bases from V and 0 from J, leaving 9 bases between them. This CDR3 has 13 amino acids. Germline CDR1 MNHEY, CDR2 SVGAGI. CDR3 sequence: CASTRSLNTEAFF. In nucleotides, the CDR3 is TGTGCCAGCACAAGAAGTTTGAACACTGAAGCTTTCTTT.

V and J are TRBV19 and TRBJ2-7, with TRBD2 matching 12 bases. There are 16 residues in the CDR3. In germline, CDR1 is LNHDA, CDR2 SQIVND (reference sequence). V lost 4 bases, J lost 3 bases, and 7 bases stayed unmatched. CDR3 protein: CASSTGLAGRLYEQYF. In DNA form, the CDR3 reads TGTGCCAGTAGTACGGGACTAGCGGGTCGCCTCTACGAGCAGTACTTC.

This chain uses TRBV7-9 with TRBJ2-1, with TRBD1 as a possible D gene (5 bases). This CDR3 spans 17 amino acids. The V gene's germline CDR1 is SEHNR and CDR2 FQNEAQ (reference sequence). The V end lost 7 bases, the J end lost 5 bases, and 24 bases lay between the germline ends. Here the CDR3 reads CASINTARADNNNEQFF. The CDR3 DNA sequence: TGTGCCAGCATCAATACCGCCAGGGCCGATAATAACAATGAGCAGTTCTTC.

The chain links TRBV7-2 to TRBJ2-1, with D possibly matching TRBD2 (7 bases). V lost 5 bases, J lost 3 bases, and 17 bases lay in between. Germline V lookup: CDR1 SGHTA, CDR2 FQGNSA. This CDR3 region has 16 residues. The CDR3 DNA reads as TGTGCCAGCAGCCCCGGGGGCGGGGGTTACTACAATGAGCAGTTCTTC. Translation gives CASSPGGGGYYNEQFF.

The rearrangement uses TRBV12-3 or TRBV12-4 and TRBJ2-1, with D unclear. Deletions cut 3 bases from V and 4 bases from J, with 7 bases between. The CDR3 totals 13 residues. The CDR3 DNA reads TGTGCCAGCAGTTTGGTGGGGTACAATGAGCAGTTCTTC. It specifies CASSLVGYNEQFF.

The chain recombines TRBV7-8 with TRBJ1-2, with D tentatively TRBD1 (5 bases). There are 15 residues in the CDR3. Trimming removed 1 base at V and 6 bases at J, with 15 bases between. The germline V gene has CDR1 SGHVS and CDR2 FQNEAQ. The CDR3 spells CASSLEGSEGHGYTF. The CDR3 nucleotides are TGTGCCAGCAGCTTAGAGGGGTCCGAAGGGCATGGCTACACCTTC.